The entry that follows covers one T cell receptor beta chain sequence. This clonotype was seen a handful of times. What antigen it recognizes has not been identified. No base quality information exists; no much larger clone differs at one position. This entry belongs to a study of T cell repertoires in cytomegalovirus infection (dated by TCRdb to about 2019). Describing the broader study: Peptide stimulations targeted recently identified HLA-C-restricted CMV epitopes, whose presentation resists viral immunomodulation, together with well-studied HLA-B-restricted epitopes. Donor HLA type was relevant to the analysis, as public TCR beta signatures indicated carriage of CMV infection together with the matching HLA type. General study outcomes and caveats: The ex vivo response was dominated by HLA-C-restricted CMV-specific TCR beta clonotypes, and the single most frequent clonotype in two of eight donors was supplied by these HLA-C-restricted clonotypes. Carriers of CMV infection plus the relevant HLA type were discriminated by the cumulative frequency of public TCR beta family members in the study cohort and in an independent roughly 340-donor cohort.

Trimming costs V 1 base and J 3 bases, and their ends lie 11 bases apart. The CDR3 contains 15 residues, cysteine and phenylalanine counted. The read is trimmed to its CDR3 DNA, 45 bases read in frame from base 1. Via the germline V gene, CDR1 is SGHDT and CDR2 YYEEEE. The data were produced on an Illumina HiSeq 1500. Clones were called with MiXCR by TCRdb after fastp trimmed the public reads at Q25, and only in-frame beta chains were retained. Each CDR3 protein gets just one entry, which takes the most common genes and DNA from the rows behind it. The sample table shows over 120,000 distinct CDR3 sequences, and more than 30% are seen once. The ten largest clones represent around half of the sample. In the paper's terms, the treatment or condition label means: in vitro stimulation with specific CMV peptide epitopes to enrich CMV-specific T cells.

The sequence links TRBV5-6 to TRBJ1-5, with an unclear D gene assignment. Here the sequenced sample was CD8+ T cells from cultured PBMCs, taken from culture after CMV antigen stimulation. The sequence came from a human donor in good health (CMV status not recorded). Some clones in this sample may be carry-over from other donors' samples. This receptor carries the CDR3 CASSLSASDNQPQHF. In nucleotides, the sequence is TGTGCCAGCAGCTTGAGTGCCAGTGACAATCAGCCCCAGCATTTT.